A single sample gave rise to the 6 T cell receptor beta chains below, sequenced in a study of blood T cell repertoires in COVID-19. The protocol was immunoSEQ multiplex PCR, while the TCRdb copy is restricted to in-frame clones and leaves out a portion. The sample contains more than 95,000 clones, about four fifths of which appear only once. The sequencing sample was made of peripheral blood. The origin of the receptors is a man between 60 and 75 years old with acute or convalescent COVID-19.

The CDR3 bases are TGTGCCAGCATTAGGTGGTCTAGCGCCGCCAATGAGCAGTTCTTC. Encoded protein: CASIRWSSAANEQFF. The chain has TRBV28 and TRBJ2-1; possible D gene TRBD2, 6 bases. Trimming pared 7 bases from V and 6 bases from J, leaving 19 bases between. The CDR3 has 15 amino acids. Per the germline V gene, CDR1 is MDHEN and CDR2 is SYDVKM.

The V gene is TRBV30, the J gene TRBJ2-1; 7 positions agree with TRBD2. Germline V gene data show CDR1 as GTSNPN and CDR2 as SVGIG (reference sequence). Trimming removed 0 bases from V and 10 bases from J; junction bases left unmatched: 9. There are 14 residues in the CDR3. The CDR3 DNA is TGTGCCTGGAGTGTAGGGGCGGGAGAGGGCGAGCAGTTCTTC. Protein sequence: CAWSVGAGEGEQFF.

This clone appeared a few times. This chain links TRBV7-8 with TRBJ1-5, with D perhaps TRBD1 (5 bases). The ends were cut back, 3 bases at V and 2 bases at J, with 14 bases in the middle. This CDR3 is 16 amino acids long. Germline V gives CDR1 SGHVS, CDR2 FQNEAQ. CDR3 nucleotide sequence: TGTGCCAGCAGCTTGCATGCGGGGGTTCGCAATCAGCCCCAGCATTTT. Protein sequence: CASSLHAGVRNQPQHF.

CDR3 residues: CASSAGANTEAFF. The DNA for the CDR3 is TGTGCCAGCTCAGCAGGGGCGAACACTGAAGCTTTCTTT. The chain has TRBV18 and TRBJ1-1; D perhaps matches TRBD1 (6 bases). This CDR3 contains 13 residues. V gave up 5 bases and J gave up 1 base, with 8 bases separating them. Germline values: CDR1 KGHSH, CDR2 LQKENI.

This clone was observed a single time. The V gene is TRBV18, the J gene TRBJ2-7; possible D gene TRBD2, 5 bases. This CDR3 contains 14 residues. CDR1 and CDR2 from the germline V gene are KGHSH and LQKENI. The V gene lost 3 bases and the J gene lost 2 bases, with 11 bases spanning the gap. The CDR3 is CASSPAGGAYEQYF. CDR3 DNA sequence: TGTGCCAGCTCACCGGCGGGCGGAGCCTACGAGCAGTACTTC. The variable domain in full, with the rest retrieved from reference TRBV18 and TRBJ2-7, is NAGVMQNPRHLVRRRGQEARLRCSPMKGHSHVYWYRQLPEEGLKFMVYLQKENIIDESGMPKERFSAEFPKEGPSILRIQQVVRGDSAAYFCASSPAGGAYEQYFGPGTRLTVT.

This clone was counted at least ten times. The chain couples TRBV5-4 to TRBJ1-4, with D possibly being TRBD1 (6 bases). With 4 bases removed from V and 7 bases from J, the gap between germline ends came to 17 bases. The V gene's germline CDR1 is SGHNT and CDR2 YYREEE (reference sequence). CDR3 length: 15 residues. For the CDR3, the DNA is TGTGCCAGCAGCGTTCCAGGGGCGGTTGGTGAAAAACTGTTTTTT. It encodes CASSVPGAVGEKLFF.